This entry describes one TCR beta chain. Antigen specificity is unknown. These data are taken from a study of regulatory T cells in long-lasting Graves disease. Across the study: Patients with new Graves' disease had used antithyroid drugs below 3 months.

Study findings and constraints: Sampling was limited to peripheral blood rather than thyroid tissue. Repertoires from persistent disease leaned toward TRBV28, TRBJ1-2 and TRBJ2-5.

Construction of the TCR beta libraries employed iRepertoire HTBI primers in conjunction with Arm-PCR of CDR3 regions. MiXCR was run by TCRdb on the multiplex PCR reads, yielding one entry per CDR3 protein. The table shows approximately 490,000 distinct CDR3 sequences, with about 16% occurring only once. Time point given: newly diagnosed GD, antithyroid drugs for less than 3 months. Scientists built the TCR library using RNA that was extracted from PBMCs. Graves' disease was diagnosed by American Thyroid Association guidelines. CDR3 length: 16 residues. Germline CDR1 and CDR2: MDHEN and SYDVKM. The junction had 12 bases not matched to a gene; V was cut back by 6 bases and J by 2 bases. This sample was shared with a second study, whose subject was T cells in Graves' hyperthyroidism and ophthalmopathy.

This chain links TRBV28 with TRBJ2-7, with TRBD1 matching 8 bases. This clonotype originated in a man in his forties with Graves disease. The sample was peripheral blood mononuclear cells (PBMCs), taken at new diagnosis, from a patient treated with antithyroid drugs. CDR3 residues: CASRASGTGHTYEQYF. As DNA, the CDR3 is TGTGCCAGCAGGGCCTCCGGGACAGGTCACACCTACGAGCAGTACTTC.